The clone carrying this T cell receptor (beta chain) has just a few counts. This record comes from a study of yellow fever vaccine responses in identical twins. Each CDR3 protein is one row after TCRdb ran MiXCR on the RT-PCR reads. The table has a few thousand distinct CDR3 sequences, approximately 85% seen once. V shed 0 bases and J shed 3 bases, with 9 bases lying between them. CDR3 size: 15 residues. The specimen was T cells from blood (PBMCs), unsorted or a sorted subset (not recorded which), collected before or after yellow fever vaccination (not recorded which). The receptor's source is a woman aged 18-29 years who received the yellow fever vaccine. This chain joins TRBV23-1 and TRBJ1-5, with TRBD1 as a possible D gene (5 bases). TRBV23-1 is an ORF, with its function uncertain. Here the CDR3 DNA reads TGCGCCAGCAGTCAATCGGGGACGGACAATCAGCCCCAGCATTTT. Protein sequence: CASSQSGTDNQPQHF.